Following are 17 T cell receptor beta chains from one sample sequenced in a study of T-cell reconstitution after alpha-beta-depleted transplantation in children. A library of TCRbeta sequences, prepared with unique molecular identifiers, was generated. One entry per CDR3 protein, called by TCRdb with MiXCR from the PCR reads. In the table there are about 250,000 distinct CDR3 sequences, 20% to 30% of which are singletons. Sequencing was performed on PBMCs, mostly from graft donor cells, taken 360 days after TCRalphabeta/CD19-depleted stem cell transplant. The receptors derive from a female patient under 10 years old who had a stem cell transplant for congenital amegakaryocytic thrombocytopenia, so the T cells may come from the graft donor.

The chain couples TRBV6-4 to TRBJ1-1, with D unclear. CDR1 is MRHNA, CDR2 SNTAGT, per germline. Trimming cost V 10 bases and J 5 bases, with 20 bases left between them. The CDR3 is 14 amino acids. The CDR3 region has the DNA TGTGCCATCAATCCGAGGCCATCTGGGACTGAAGCTTTCTTT. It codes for CAINPRPSGTEAFF.

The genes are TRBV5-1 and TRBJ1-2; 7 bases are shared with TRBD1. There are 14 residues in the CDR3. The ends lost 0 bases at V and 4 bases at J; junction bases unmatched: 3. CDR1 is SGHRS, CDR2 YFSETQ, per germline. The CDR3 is CASSLGQGVYGYTF. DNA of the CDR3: TGCGCCAGCAGCTTGGGACAGGGAGTCTATGGCTACACCTTC.

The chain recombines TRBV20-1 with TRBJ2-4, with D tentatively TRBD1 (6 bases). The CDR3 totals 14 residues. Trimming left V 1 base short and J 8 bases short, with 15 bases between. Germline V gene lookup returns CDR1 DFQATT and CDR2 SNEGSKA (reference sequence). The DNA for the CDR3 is TGCAGTGCTAGAGGGGGACCAGGGGTGGACATTCAGTACTTC. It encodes CSARGGPGVDIQYF.

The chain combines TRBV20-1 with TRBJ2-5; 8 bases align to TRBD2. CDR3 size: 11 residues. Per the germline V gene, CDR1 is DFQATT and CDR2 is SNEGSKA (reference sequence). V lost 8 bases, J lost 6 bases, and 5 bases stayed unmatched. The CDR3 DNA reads TGCAGTACCGGGAGGGTTCAGACCCAGTACTTC. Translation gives CSTGRVQTQYF.

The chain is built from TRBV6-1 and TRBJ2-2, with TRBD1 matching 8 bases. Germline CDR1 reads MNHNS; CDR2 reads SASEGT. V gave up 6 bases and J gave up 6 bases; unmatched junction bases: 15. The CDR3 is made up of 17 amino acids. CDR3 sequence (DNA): TGTGCCAGCAGCCGGACAGGGAATAGTTGGGTCTCCGGGGAGCTGTTTTTT. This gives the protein CASSRTGNSWVSGELFF.

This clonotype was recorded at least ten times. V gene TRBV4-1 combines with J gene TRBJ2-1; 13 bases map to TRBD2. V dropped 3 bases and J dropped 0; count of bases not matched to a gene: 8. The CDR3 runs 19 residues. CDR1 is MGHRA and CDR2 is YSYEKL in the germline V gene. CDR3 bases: TGCGCCAGCAGCCAGATGGGACTAGCGGGGAAGTCCTCCTACAATGAGCAGTTCTTC. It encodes CASSQMGLAGKSSYNEQFF.

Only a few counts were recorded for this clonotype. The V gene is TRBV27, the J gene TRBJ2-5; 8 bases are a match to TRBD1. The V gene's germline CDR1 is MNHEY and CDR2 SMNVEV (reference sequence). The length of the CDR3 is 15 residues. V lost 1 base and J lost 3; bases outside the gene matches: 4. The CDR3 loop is CASSLWTGKEETQYF. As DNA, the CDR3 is TGTGCCAGCAGTTTATGGACAGGGAAGGAAGAGACCCAGTACTTC.

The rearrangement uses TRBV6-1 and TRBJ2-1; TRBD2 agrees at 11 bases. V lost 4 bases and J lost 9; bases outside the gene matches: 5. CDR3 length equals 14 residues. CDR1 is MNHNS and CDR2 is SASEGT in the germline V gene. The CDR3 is CASSGLAGIGEQFF. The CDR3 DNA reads TGTGCCAGCAGTGGACTAGCGGGGATAGGTGAGCAGTTCTTC.

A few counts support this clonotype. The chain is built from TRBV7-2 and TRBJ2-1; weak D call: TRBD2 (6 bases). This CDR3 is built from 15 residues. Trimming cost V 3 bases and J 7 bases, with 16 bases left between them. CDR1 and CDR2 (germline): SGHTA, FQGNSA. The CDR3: CASSLWRGGENEQFF. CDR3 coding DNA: TGTGCCAGCAGCTTGTGGCGGGGCGGAGAAAATGAGCAGTTCTTC.

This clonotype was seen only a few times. The CDR3 here is CASSLRRSGSALAKNIQYF. The CDR3 DNA reads TGTGCCAGCAGCCTACGGCGGAGCGGGAGCGCTCTAGCCAAAAACATTCAGTACTTC. V usage is TRBV3-1 and J usage is TRBJ2-4; 8 nucleotides line up with TRBD2. The V and J ends lost 4 bases and 0 bases, in that order; junction bases with no gene match: 14. Germline CDR1 LGHDT, CDR2 YNNKEL (reference sequence). The CDR3 runs 19 residues.

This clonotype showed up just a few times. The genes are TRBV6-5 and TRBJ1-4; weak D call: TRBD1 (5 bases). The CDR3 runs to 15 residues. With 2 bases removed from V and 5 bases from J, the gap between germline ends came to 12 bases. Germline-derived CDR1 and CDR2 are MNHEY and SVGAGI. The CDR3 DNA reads TGTGCCAGCAGTTACGTTTGGGGGACCAATGAAAAACTGTTTTTT. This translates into CASSYVWGTNEKLFF.

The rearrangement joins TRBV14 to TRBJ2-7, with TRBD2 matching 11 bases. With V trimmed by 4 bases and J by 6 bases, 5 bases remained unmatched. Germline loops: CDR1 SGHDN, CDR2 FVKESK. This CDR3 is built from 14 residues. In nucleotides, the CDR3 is TGTGCCAGCAGCCGTAGACTAGCGGGAATCGAGCAGTACTTC. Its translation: CASSRRLAGIEQYF.

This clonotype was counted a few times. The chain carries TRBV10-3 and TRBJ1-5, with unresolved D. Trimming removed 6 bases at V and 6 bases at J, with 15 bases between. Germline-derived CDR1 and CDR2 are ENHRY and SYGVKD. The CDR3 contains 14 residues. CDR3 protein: CAIRKDLTGQPQHF. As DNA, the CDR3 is TGTGCCATCAGGAAGGACCTCACTGGTCAGCCCCAGCATTTT.

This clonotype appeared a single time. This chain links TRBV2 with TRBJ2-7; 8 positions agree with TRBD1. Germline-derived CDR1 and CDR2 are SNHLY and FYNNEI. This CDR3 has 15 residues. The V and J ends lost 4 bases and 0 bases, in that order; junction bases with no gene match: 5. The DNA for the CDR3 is TGTGCCAGCAGTGTCGGGGACAGGAGCTCCTACGAGCAGTACTTC. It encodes CASSVGDRSSYEQYF. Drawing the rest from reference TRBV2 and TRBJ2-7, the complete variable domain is EPEVTQTPSHQVTQMGQEVILRCVPISNHLYFYWYRQILGQKVEFLVSFYNNEISEKSEIFDDQFSVERPDGSNFTLKIRSTKLEDSAMYFCASSVGDRSSYEQYFGPGTRLTVT.

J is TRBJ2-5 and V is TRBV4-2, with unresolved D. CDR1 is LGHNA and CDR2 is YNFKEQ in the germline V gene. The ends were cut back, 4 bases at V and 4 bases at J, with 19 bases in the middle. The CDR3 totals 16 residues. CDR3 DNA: TGTGCCAGCAGCCCTAAACGTCTGGGTTGGGGAGAGACCCAGTACTTC. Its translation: CASSPKRLGWGETQYF.

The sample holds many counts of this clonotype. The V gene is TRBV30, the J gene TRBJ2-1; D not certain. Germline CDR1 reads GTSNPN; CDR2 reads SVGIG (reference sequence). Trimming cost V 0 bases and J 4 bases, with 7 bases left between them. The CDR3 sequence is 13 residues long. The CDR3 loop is CAWSVFSYNEQFF. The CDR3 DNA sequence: TGTGCCTGGAGTGTCTTTTCGTACAATGAGCAGTTCTTC.

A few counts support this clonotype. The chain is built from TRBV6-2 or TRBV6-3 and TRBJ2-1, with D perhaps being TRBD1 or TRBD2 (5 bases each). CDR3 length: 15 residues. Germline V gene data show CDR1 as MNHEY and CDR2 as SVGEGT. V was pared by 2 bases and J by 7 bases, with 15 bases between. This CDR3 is CASSYGTTYRNEQFF. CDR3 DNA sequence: TGTGCCAGCAGTTACGGGACGACCTACAGGAATGAGCAGTTCTTC.